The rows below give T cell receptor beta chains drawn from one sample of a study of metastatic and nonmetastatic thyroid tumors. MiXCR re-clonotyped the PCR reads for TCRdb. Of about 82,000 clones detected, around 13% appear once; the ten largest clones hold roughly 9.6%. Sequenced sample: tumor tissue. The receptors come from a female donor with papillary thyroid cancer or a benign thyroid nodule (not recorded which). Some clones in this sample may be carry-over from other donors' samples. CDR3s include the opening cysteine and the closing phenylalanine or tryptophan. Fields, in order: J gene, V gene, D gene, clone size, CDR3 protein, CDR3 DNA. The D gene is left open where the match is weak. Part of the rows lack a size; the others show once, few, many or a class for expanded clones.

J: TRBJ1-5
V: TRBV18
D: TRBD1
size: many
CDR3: CASSPFGTGMGNQPQHF
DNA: TGTGCCAGCTCACCCTTTGGGACAGGGATGGGTAATCAGCCCCAGCATTTT

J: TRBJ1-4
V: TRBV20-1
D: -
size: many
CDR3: CSAPARGRGEKLFF
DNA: TGCAGTGCTCCGGCGCGGGGGAGAGGGGAAAAACTGTTTTTT

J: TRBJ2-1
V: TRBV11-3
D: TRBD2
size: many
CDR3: CASSFGREVWDEQFF
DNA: TGTGCCAGCAGCTTCGGGCGGGAGGTTTGGGATGAGCAGTTCTTC

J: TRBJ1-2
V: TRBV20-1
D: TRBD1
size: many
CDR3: CSARRAGGNYGYTF
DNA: TGCAGTGCTAGACGGGCAGGGGGTAACTATGGCTACACCTTC

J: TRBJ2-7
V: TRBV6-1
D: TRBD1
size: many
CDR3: CASSFQTGGSYEQYF
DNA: TGTGCCAGCAGTTTTCAGACAGGGGGCTCCTACGAGCAGTACTTC

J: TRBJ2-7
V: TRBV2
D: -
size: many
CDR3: CASSVRTASYEQYF
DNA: TGTGCCAGCTCGGTCAGGACAGCCTCCTACGAGCAGTACTTC

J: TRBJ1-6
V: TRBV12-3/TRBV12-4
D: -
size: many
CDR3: CASSLVGGAGNSPLHF
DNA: TGTGCCAGCAGTTTGGTGGGGGGCGCAGGGAATTCACCCCTCCACTTT

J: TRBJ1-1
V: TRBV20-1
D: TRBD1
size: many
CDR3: CSARGAGGKTEAFF
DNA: TGCAGTGCTAGGGGAGCAGGGGGTAAAACTGAAGCTTTCTTT

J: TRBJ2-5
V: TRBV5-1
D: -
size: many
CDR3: CASSGWVANQETQYF
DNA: TGCGCCAGCAGCGGTTGGGTAGCGAATCAAGAGACCCAGTACTTC

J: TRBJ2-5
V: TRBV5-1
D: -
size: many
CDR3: CASRFNSQETQYF
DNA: TGCGCCAGCAGGTTTAACAGCCAAGAGACCCAGTACTTC

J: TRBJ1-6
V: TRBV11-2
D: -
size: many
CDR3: CASSLVGTTPNSPLHF
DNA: TGTGCCAGCAGCTTAGTGGGCACGACCCCTAATTCACCCCTCCACTTT

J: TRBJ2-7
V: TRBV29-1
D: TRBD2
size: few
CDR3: CSVDPSGTDEQYF
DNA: TGCAGCGTTGATCCTAGCGGAACTGACGAGCAGTACTTC

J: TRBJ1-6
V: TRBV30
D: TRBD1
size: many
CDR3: CAWSVGGHANSPLHF
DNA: TGTGCCTGGAGTGTAGGGGGCCACGCTAATTCACCCCTCCACTTT

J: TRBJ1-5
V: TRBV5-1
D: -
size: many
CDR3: CASSLVGGDQPQHF
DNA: TGCGCCAGCAGCTTGGTGGGCGGGGACCAGCCCCAGCATTTT

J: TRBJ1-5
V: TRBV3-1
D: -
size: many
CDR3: CASSQDGGGNQPQHF
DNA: TGTGCCAGCAGCCAAGATGGGGGAGGCAATCAGCCCCAGCATTTT

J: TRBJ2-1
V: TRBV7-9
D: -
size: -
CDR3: CASLRDRYNEQFF
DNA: TGTGCCAGTTTACGAGACAGGTACAATGAGCAGTTCTTC

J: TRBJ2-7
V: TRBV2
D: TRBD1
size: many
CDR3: CASSGGLGRGSSYEQYF
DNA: TGTGCCAGCAGTGGGGGATTGGGCAGGGGGAGCTCCTACGAGCAGTACTTC

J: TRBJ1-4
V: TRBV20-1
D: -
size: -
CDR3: CSATEGGNEKLFF
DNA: TGCAGTGCTACAGAGGGCGGTAATGAAAAACTGTTTTTT

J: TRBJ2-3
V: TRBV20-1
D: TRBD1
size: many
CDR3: CSPTGGLVDTQYF
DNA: TGCAGTCCTACAGGGGGGCTAGTGGATACGCAGTATTTT

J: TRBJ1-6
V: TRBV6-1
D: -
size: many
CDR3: CASSPVGGNSPLHF
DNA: TGTGCCAGCAGTCCCGTGGGGGGAAATTCACCCCTCCACTTT

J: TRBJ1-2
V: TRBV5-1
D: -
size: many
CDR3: CASSLVGADRGGGYTF
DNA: TGCGCCAGCAGCTTGGTTGGGGCAGATAGAGGGGGAGGCTACACCTTC

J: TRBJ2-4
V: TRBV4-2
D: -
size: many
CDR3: CASSQARDAVDIQYF
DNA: TGTGCCAGCAGCCAAGCAAGGGACGCCGTCGACATTCAGTACTTC

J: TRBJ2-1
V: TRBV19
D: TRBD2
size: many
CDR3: CASNSGRAGGNEQFF
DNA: TGTGCCAGTAACAGTGGAAGGGCCGGGGGGAATGAGCAGTTCTTC

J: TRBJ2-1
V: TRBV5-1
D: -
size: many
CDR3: CASSPGTNNEQFF
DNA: TGCGCCAGCAGCCCCGGGACAAACAATGAGCAGTTCTTC

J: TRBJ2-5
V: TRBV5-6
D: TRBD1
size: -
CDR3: CASSSRQGRETQYF
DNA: TGTGCCAGCAGCTCCCGACAGGGGCGAGAGACCCAGTACTTC

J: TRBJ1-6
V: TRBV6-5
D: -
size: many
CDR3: CASSYSEGTRSPLHF
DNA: TGTGCCAGCAGTTACTCCGAGGGGACGAGATCACCCCTCCACTTT

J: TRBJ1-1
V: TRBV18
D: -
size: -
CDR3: CASSPQGDTEAFF
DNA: TGTGCCAGCTCACCCCAGGGAGACACTGAAGCTTTCTTT

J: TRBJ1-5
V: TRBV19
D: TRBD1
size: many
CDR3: CANSIRDRGRNQPQHF
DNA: TGTGCCAATAGTATACGGGACAGGGGGCGGAATCAGCCCCAGCATTTT

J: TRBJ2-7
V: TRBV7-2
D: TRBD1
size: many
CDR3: CASSPPAGGSYEQYF
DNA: TGTGCCAGCAGCCCCCCCGCAGGGGGCTCCTACGAGCAGTACTTC

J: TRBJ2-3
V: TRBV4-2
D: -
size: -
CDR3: CASSPLHSVDPSTDTQYF
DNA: TGTGCCAGCAGCCCGCTTCATTCAGTTGACCCTAGCACAGATACGCAGTATTTT

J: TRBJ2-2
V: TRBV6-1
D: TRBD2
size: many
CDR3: CASASGSRNTGELFF
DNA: TGTGCCAGCGCTAGCGGGAGTAGAAACACCGGGGAGCTGTTTTTT

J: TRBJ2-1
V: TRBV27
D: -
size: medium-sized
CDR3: CASSPAGHYDEQFF
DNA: TGTGCCAGCTCACCCGCGGGGCATTACGATGAGCAGTTCTTC

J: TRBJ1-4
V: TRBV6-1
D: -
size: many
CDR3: CASSPAVGGRDEKLFF
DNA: TGTGCCAGCAGCCCTGCGGTTGGGGGGCGGGATGAAAAACTGTTTTTT

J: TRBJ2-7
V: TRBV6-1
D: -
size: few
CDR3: CASSTEGFYEQYF
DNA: TGTGCCAGCAGCACTGAGGGGTTCTACGAGCAGTACTTC

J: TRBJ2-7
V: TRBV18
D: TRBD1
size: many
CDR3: CASSPATGAYEQYF
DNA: TGTGCCAGCTCACCAGCGACAGGGGCTTACGAGCAGTACTTC

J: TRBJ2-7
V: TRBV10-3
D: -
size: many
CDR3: CAIRGDTAYEQYF
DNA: TGTGCCATCAGGGGGGACACCGCCTACGAGCAGTACTTC

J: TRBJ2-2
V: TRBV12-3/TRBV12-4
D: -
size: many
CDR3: CASSFRRLAGSSSGELFF
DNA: TGTGCCAGCAGTTTTCGTCGTCTGGCGGGATCTAGTTCCGGGGAGCTGTTTTTT

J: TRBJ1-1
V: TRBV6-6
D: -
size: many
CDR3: CASSYSGSIMNTEAFF
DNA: TGTGCCAGCAGTTACTCGGGCTCTATCATGAACACTGAAGCTTTCTTT

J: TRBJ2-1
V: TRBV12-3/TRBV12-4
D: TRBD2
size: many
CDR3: CASSPRLGVAGLYNEQFF
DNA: TGTGCCAGCAGTCCCCGCTTGGGAGTAGCGGGACTCTACAATGAGCAGTTCTTC

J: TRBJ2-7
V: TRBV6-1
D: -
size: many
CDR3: CASSLTGGSYEQYF
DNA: TGTGCCAGCAGTCTGACTGGCGGCTCCTACGAGCAGTACTTC

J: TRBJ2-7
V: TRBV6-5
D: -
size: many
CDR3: CASSYSIGYEQYF
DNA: TGTGCCAGCAGTTACTCGATAGGCTACGAGCAGTACTTC

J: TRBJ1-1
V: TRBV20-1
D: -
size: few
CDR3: CSAIIPDPGAEAFF
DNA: TGCAGTGCTATAATACCCGACCCTGGGGCTGAAGCTTTCTTT

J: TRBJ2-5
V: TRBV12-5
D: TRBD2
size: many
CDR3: CASGLSSGSPLAETQYF
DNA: TGTGCTAGTGGTTTGAGTAGCGGGAGCCCCCTTGCAGAGACCCAGTACTTC

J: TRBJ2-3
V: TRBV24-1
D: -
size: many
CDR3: CATSEGTLTDTQYF
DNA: TGTGCCACCAGTGAGGGGACCCTCACAGATACGCAGTATTTT

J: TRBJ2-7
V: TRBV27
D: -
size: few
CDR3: CASSRTIGSYEQYF
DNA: TGTGCCAGCAGTCGGACTATCGGGAGTTACGAGCAGTACTTC

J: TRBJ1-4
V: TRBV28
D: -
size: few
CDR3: CASSLGPGTGIEKLFF
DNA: TGTGCCAGCAGTTTGGGGCCCGGGACCGGAATCGAAAAACTGTTTTTT

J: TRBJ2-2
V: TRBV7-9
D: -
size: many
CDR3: CASSSSNTGELFF
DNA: TGTGCCAGCAGCTCCTCGAACACCGGGGAGCTGTTTTTT

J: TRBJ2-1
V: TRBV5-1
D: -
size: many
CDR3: CASSADRSEQFF
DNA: TGCGCCAGCAGCGCTGACAGGTCTGAGCAGTTCTTC